The 17 T cell receptor beta chains in this list originate from one sample, sequenced in a study of CD8+ T cells in alopecia areata (dated by TCRdb to 2016 to 2019). The library was generated by the immunoSEQ multiplex PCR assay. To provide template for TCR sequencing, every sample had RNA extracted and reverse transcribed into cDNA. The table was pulled from immuneACCESS by TCRdb, which kept in-frame rearrangements only. Such tables lose some clones; where checked, under half of the loss comes from unresolved V genes, and the rest has no known cause. The data for this sample show some 6,500 clones, each detected more than once. 30% to 35% of the sample is held by the ten biggest clonotypes. Cells from pooled mouse cutaneous lymph nodes were stained for CD4, CD8alpha, NKG2D, NKG2ACE and other markers and then sorted on a BD Influx. What was sequenced was CD8+ T cells sorted from a lymph node. Receptor source: a C3H/HeJ mouse with alopecia areata. Regarding MHC type, mice of this strain are H2-k.

This clone was observed at least ten times. Here the gene names and germline are mouse. Sequencing ends 4 residues short of the CDR3 end; the germline J gene provides the rest. The chain has TRBV13-2 and TRBJ2-5; 7 bases are shared with TRBD2. J lost 3 bases, V lost 5 bases, and 0 bases had no gene match. This CDR3 spans 12 amino acids. Germline CDR1 NNHNN, CDR2 SYGAGS (reference sequence). The CDR3: CASGDWQDTQYF. The CDR3 DNA, read in part, is TGTGCCAGCGGGGACTGGCAAGAC.

This clone was recorded a few times. Gene names are mouse gene names. The read terminates 4 residues ahead of where the CDR3 ends, so the germline J gene completes it. The gene calls are TRBV13-2 and TRBJ2-5, with no clear D. The CDR3 contains 14 residues. The germline V gene encodes CDR1 NNHNN and CDR2 SYGAGS (reference sequence). The V end was cut by 0 bases, the J end by 0 bases, with 5 bases between. The CDR3 sequence: CASGDGRNQDTQYF. CDR3 DNA (partial): TGTGCCAGCGGTGATGGCAGGAACCAAGAC.

This clone appeared many times. The genes are named according to mouse. The sequence runs out 4 residues before the end of the CDR3; the remainder is reconstructed from the germline J gene. The rearrangement links TRBV13-2 to TRBJ2-5; no clear D. CDR3 length: 14 amino acids. V was pared by 0 bases and J by 0 bases, with 5 bases between. Germline V gene data show CDR1 as NNHNN and CDR2 as SYGAGS (reference sequence). CDR3 amino acids: CASGDDNNQDTQYF. Incomplete CDR3 DNA: TGTGCCAGCGGTGATGACAATAACCAAGAC.

There are many counts of this clone. Gene names follow the mouse nomenclature. The read halts 4 residues ahead of the CDR3 end, with the missing end drawn from the germline J gene. The chain uses TRBV13-2 and TRBJ2-3, with TRBD2 matching over 8 bases. V lost 0 bases to trimming and J lost 2 bases; unmatched junction nucleotides: 2. Germline CDR1 reads NNHNN; CDR2 reads SYGAGS (reference sequence). This CDR3 contains 15 residues. This CDR3 is CASGDVGGAAETLYF. The DNA read from the CDR3 is TGTGCCAGCGGTGATGTGGGGGGGGCTGCAGAA.

This clone is labeled medium-sized. Mouse gene names apply. The read falls 4 residues short of the CDR3 end, and the missing part is taken from the germline J gene. The gene calls are TRBV16 and TRBJ1-2; 11 bases line up with TRBD1. This CDR3 contains 15 residues. The V gene's germline CDR1 is SGHSA and CDR2 FRNQAP. CDR3 amino acids: CASSLGGTGGSDYTF. The CDR3 DNA, read in part, is TGTGCAAGCAGCTTAGGTGGGACAGGGGGGTCC.

This clone was detected many times. The listed genes are named as in mouse. The read terminates 4 residues before the CDR3 end, so the remaining end is supplied by the germline J gene. Other DNA sequences within the sample encode an identical CDR3. V gene TRBV13-3 combines with J gene TRBJ1-1; D gene ambiguous. CDR1 is NNHDY and CDR2 is SYVADS in the germline V gene. V was clipped by 5 bases and J by 0 bases, with 5 bases between them. This CDR3 is built from 12 residues. Here the CDR3 reads CASRQPNTEVFF. The covered CDR3 bases are TGTGCCAGCAGACAACCAAACACA.

Note on this clone: The genes and germline here are from mouse. With the read ending 4 residues before the CDR3 end, the germline J gene is used to fill in that end. V usage is TRBV13-1 and J usage is TRBJ2-1; TRBD2 matches at 11 bases. Germline CDR1 NSHNY, CDR2 SYGAGN. J lost 3 bases, V lost 0 bases, and 2 bases had no gene match. This CDR3 comprises 16 residues. This chain's CDR3 is CASSDALGGRYAEQFF. The sequenced part of the CDR3 DNA is TGTGCCAGCAGTGATGCACTGGGGGGGCGCTATGCT.

This clone was detected ten times or more. Mouse gene names apply. The CDR3 goes on 4 residues after the read ends, and that part is filled in from the germline J gene. The V gene is TRBV13-3, the J gene TRBJ2-2; 9 bases are shared with TRBD2. Germline loops: CDR1 NNHDY, CDR2 SYVADS. The V segment lost 1 base and the J segment 4 bases; nucleotides outside the gene matches: 2. The CDR3 runs 15 residues. The CDR3: CASSDRGLGTGQLYF. CDR3 DNA (partial): TGTGCCAGCAGTGATAGGGGACTGGGCACCGGG.

Notes on this clone: Mouse names are used for the genes. The read comes to an end 4 residues before the CDR3 does, leaving the germline J gene to fill in the end. This chain uses TRBV13-2 with TRBJ2-4, with 9 bases fitting TRBD2. The CDR3 loop spans 15 amino acids. Germline V gives CDR1 NNHNN, CDR2 SYGAGS (reference sequence). Germline trimming cut 2 bases from V and 0 bases from J; bases unmatched to any gene: 1. CDR3 DNA (partial): TGTGCCAGCGGTGACGACTGGGGGAGTCAAAAC. This gives the protein CASGDDWGSQN. The whole CDR3 sequence is CASGDDWGSQNTLYF.

This clone was observed at least ten times. All gene names here are mouse names. Sequencing ends 4 residues short of the CDR3 end; the germline J gene provides the rest. V gene TRBV5 combines with J gene TRBJ2-2; a weak D match, TRBD2 (5 bases). The CDR3 is 16 residues long. Germline CDR1 reads LGHNA; CDR2 reads YNLKQL (reference sequence). V lost 2 bases and J lost 0, with 10 bases in between. The sequenced part of the CDR3 DNA is TGTGCCAGCAGCCAATCCCCTGGGCCAAACACCGGG. It codes for CASSQSPGPNTG. The whole CDR3 protein reads CASSQSPGPNTGQLYF.

At least ten counts were recorded for this clone. Gene names are the mouse ones. Read data end 4 residues before the CDR3 end; the end is taken from the germline J gene. J is TRBJ2-5 and V is TRBV13-2; 8 bases are a match to TRBD2. CDR1 NNHNN and CDR2 SYGAGS come from the germline V gene (reference sequence). This CDR3 comprises 14 residues. J was trimmed by 3 bases and V by 2 bases; bases with no gene match: 2. The sequenced CDR3 bases are TGTGCCAGCGGTGAGAGACTGGGGCAAGAC. Its translation: CASGERLGQD. The CDR3 reads in full as CASGERLGQDTQYF.

Turning to this clone: Any gene name here is a mouse gene name. The CDR3 end is not reached by the read, which stops 4 residues before it; the germline J gene fills it in. The gene calls are TRBV19 and TRBJ1-2; D perhaps matches TRBD1 (6 bases). Trimming took off 2 bases at V and 0 bases at J, with 11 bases between the two ends. Germline V gene lookup returns CDR1 FNHDT and CDR2 SITEND (reference sequence). The CDR3 runs 15 residues. CDR3 DNA (partial): TGTGCCAGCAGTATCGGGGACATTGCAAACTCC. This translates into CASSIGDIANS. The full-length CDR3 reads as CASSIGDIANSDYTF. Filled out from reference TRBV19 and TRBJ1-2, the complete variable domain reads GGIITQTPKFLIGQEGQKLTLKCQQNFNHDTMYWYRQDSGKGLRLIYYSITENDLQKGDLSEGYDASREKKSSFSLTVTSAQKNEMAVFLCASSIGDIANSDYTFGSGTRLLVI.

This clone is judged medium-sized. Gene names are mouse gene names. Sequencing ends 4 residues short of the CDR3 end; the germline J gene provides the rest. The gene calls are TRBV3 and TRBJ2-2; 9 nucleotides match TRBD1. V lost 2 bases, J lost 4 bases, and 5 bases stayed unmatched. The CDR3 contains 16 residues. Germline lookup yields CDR1 SNHLY and CDR2 FYNGKV (reference sequence). The CDR3 bases that were read are TGTGCCAGCAGCTTAATACAGGGGGCTGGCACCGGG. Its translation is CASSLIQGAGTG. Given in full, the CDR3 is CASSLIQGAGTGQLYF.

Concerning this clone: The gene symbols are mouse symbols. Coverage ceases 4 residues before the CDR3 finishes, and the germline J gene fills in the end. The chain carries TRBV4 and TRBJ2-7; 8 nucleotides agree with TRBD2. Per the germline V gene, CDR1 is LGHDT and CDR2 is YNNKQL (reference sequence). The CDR3 is 15 residues long. After removal of 5 bases from V and 0 bases from J, the junction contained 6 bases not matched to a gene. CDR3 DNA, as far as it was read: TGTGCCAGCAGCCGCTACTGGGGGAGCTCCTAT. Its translation is CASSRYWGSSY. In full, the CDR3 reads CASSRYWGSSYEQYF.

Many counts were recorded for this clone. The genes and germline here are from mouse. The read falls 4 residues short of the CDR3 end, and the missing part is taken from the germline J gene. The chain employs TRBV13-1 and TRBJ2-7; tentative D call: TRBD1 (6 bases). Germline CDR1 and CDR2: NSHNY and SYGAGN. Deletions cut 0 bases from V and 2 bases from J, with 9 bases between. The CDR3 has 14 residues. The CDR3 sequence: CASSDGAGAYEQYF. CDR3 DNA, as far as it was read: TGTGCCAGCAGTGATGGGGCAGGGGCCTAT.

This clone showed up many times. Any gene name here is a mouse gene name. The read ends 4 residues early relative to the CDR3; the germline J gene fills the gap. The gene calls are TRBV13-1 and TRBJ2-4; 10 nucleotides match TRBD2. Germline CDR1 reads NSHNY; CDR2 reads SYGAGN. With 3 bases clipped from V and 2 bases from J, the junction kept 3 bases outside the gene matches. The CDR3 contains 15 residues. The CDR3 sequence: CASSVGLGAQNTLYF. The sequenced CDR3 bases are TGTGCCAGCAGTGTCGGACTGGGGGCTCAAAAC.

This clone showed up many times. Any gene name here is a mouse gene name. With the read ending 4 residues before the CDR3 end, the germline J gene is used to fill in that end. This sequence joins TRBV29 and TRBJ1-1; 7 bases line up with TRBD1. CDR1 is MSHET and CDR2 is SYDVDS in the germline V gene. Losses at the gene ends were 3 bases for V and 0 bases for J; bases not matched to a gene: 4. The CDR3 length is 15 residues. The DNA read from the CDR3 is TGTGCTAGCAGTTTGACAGGGAGAGCAAACACA. Its protein product is CASSLTGRANT. The entire CDR3 reads CASSLTGRANTEVFF. The full variable domain, rest sourced from reference TRBV29 and TRBJ1-1, is DMKVTQMPRYLIKRMGENVLLECGQDMSHETMYWYRQDPGLGLQLIYISYDVDSNSEGDIPKGYRVSRKKREHFSLILDSAKTNQTSVYFCASSLTGRANTEVFFGKGTRLTVV.